This TCR beta chain was obtained from a study of blood T cell repertoires in COVID-19. Study-level background: Sites across the United States, Italy and Spain contributed samples from acute and convalescent COVID-19.

Across 24 US areas, participants ranged in age from 18 to 89 years. Two consecutive negative NP/OP PCR tests, clearance, or resolved symptoms defined Cohort 3 recovery. TCRdb keeps only in-frame clones here, not all; method: immunoSEQ multiplex PCR. The data hold a few hundred thousand clones, with about 89% observed a single time. The CDR3 sequence is 14 residues long. The V end was cut by 3 bases, the J end by 1 base, with 10 bases between. Germline V gene data show CDR1 as SGHDT and CDR2 as YYEEEE. The clonotype originates from a man aged 40-55 years who had recovered from COVID-19. Material: PBMCs or T cells enriched from blood (not recorded which). The chain uses TRBV5-6 and TRBJ2-5; maybe TRBD2 (7 bases). DNA for the CDR3: TGTGCCAGCAGCTCGGGGGGCTTCCAAGAGACCCAGTACTTC. It yields the protein CASSSGGFQETQYF. The complete variable domain, with remaining parts taken from reference TRBV5-6 and TRBJ2-5, reads DAGVTQSPTHLIKTRGQQVTLRCSPKSGHDTVSWYQQALGQGPQFIFQYYEEEERQRGNFPDRFSGHQFPNYSSELNVNALLLGDSALYLCASSSGGFQETQYFGPGTRLLVL.